This T cell receptor (beta chain) was captured by sequencing in a study of OX40 agonist ivuxolimab in advanced cancers. Study-level background: Patients were given ivuxolimab, an antibody that agonizes OX40 (CD134).

This CDR3 contains 14 residues. CDR1 KGHSH and CDR2 LQKENI come from the germline V gene. The trim removed 3 bases at V and 2 bases at J, leaving 4 bases unmatched. This clone was picked up a small number of times. The target antigen is unknown. Assay used: immunoSEQ multiplex PCR; TCRdb lists only in-frame clones, some missing. This table holds 70,000 to 95,000 clones, under 90% found once. Findings of the study overall: The specificity for antigen of the expanded peripheral T cells was not determined. Among the least clonally expanded were partial responders at 0.1-3.0 mg/kg.

The starting material was CD4+ or CD8+ T cells sorted from blood, obtained in a trial of the OX40 agonist ivuxolimab. The chain recombines TRBV18 with TRBJ2-7, with 7 bases aligning to TRBD1. The source is an adult with an advanced solid tumor such as melanoma, head and neck, liver or kidney cancer. CDR3 in DNA: TGTGCCAGCTCACCTGGACAGGCAACCTACGAGCAGTACTTC. Its translation: CASSPGQATYEQYF.